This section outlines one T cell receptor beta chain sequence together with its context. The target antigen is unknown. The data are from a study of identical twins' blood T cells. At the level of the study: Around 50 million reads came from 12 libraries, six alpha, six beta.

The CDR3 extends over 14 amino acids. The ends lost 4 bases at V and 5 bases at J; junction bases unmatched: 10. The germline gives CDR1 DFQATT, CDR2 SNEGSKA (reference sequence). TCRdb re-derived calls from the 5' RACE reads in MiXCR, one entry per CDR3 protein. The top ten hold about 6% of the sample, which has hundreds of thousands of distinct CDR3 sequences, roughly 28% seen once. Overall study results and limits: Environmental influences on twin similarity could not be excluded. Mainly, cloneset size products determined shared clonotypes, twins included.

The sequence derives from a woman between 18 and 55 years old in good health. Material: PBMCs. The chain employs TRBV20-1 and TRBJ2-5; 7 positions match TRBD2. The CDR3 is CSAKAQGGAETQYF. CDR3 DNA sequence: TGCAGTGCTAAAGCGCAGGGAGGGGCTGAGACCCAGTACTTC.